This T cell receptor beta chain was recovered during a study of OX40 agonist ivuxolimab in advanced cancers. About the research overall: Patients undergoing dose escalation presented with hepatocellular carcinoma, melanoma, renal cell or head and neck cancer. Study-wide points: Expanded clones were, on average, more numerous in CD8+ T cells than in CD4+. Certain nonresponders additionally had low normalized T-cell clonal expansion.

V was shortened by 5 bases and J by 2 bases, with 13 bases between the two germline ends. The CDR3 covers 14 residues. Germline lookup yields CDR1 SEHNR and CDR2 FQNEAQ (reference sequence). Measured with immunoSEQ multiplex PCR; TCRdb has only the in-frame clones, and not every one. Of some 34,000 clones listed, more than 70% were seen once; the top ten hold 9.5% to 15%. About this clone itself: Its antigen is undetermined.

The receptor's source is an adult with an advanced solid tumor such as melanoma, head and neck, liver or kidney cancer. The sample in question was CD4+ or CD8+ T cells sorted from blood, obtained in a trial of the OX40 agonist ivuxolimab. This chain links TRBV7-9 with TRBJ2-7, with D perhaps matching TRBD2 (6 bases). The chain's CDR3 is CASSRQEGPYEQYF. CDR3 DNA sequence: TGTGCCAGCAGCCGTCAGGAGGGGCCCTACGAGCAGTACTTC.